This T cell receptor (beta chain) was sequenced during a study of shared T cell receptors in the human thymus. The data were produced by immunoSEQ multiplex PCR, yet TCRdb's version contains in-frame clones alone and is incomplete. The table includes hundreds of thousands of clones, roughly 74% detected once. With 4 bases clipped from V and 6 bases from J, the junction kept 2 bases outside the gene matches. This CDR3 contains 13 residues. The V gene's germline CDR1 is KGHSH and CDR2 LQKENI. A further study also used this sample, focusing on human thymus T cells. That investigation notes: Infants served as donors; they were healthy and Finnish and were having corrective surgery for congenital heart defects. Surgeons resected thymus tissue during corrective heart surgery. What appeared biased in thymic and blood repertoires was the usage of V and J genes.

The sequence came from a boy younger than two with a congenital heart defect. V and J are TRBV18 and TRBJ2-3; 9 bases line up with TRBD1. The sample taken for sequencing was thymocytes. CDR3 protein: CASSLGTGDTQYF. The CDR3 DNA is TGTGCCAGCTCACTGGGGACAGGGGATACGCAGTATTTT.